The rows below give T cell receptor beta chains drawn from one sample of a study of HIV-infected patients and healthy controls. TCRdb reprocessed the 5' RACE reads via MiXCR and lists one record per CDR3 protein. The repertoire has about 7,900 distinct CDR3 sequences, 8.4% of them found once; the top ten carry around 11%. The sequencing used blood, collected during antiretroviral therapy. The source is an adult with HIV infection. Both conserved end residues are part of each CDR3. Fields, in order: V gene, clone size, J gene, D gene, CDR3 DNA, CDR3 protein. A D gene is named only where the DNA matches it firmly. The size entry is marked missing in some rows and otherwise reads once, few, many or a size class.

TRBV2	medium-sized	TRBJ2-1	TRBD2	TGTGCCAGCAGTGAAGCCTTCTCCTTGGGACTAGCGGATTACAATGAGCAGTTCTTC	CASSEAFSLGLADYNEQFF
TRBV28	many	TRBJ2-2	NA	TGTGCCAGCAATTTGGAGGGGGAGAACACCGGGGAGCTGTTTTTT	CASNLEGENTGELFF
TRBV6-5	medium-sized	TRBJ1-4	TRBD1	TGTGCCAGCAGTTCCATCAGGGGGTCAGAAAAACTGTTTTTT	CASSSIRGSEKLFF
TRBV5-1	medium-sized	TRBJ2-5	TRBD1	TGCGCCAGCAGCTTGTTTGGACAGGGTGAGGCGGGACCCCAAGAGACCCAGTACTTC	CASSLFGQGEAGPQETQYF
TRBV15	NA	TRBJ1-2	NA	TGTGCCACCAGCGAATCCGCATGGGGCTACACCTTC	CATSESAWGYTF
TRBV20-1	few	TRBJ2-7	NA	TGCAGTGCTAGATCTACAGTCCTCAGCTCCTACGAGCAGTACTTC	CSARSTVLSSYEQYF
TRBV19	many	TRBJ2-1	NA	TGTGCCAGTAGTATAGGGACAGCGTACAATGAGCAGTTCTTC	CASSIGTAYNEQFF
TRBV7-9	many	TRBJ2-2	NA	TGTGCCAGCAGCAGGGGGACCCACACCGGGGAGCTGTTTTTT	CASSRGTHTGELFF
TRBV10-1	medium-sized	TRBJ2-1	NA	TGCGCCAGCAGTGCTCTAGCGAATGAGCAGTTCTTC	CASSALANEQFF
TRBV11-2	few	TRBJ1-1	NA	TGTGCCAGCAGGGATTTGGGGAGGGCTGAAGCTTTCTTT	CASRDLGRAEAFF
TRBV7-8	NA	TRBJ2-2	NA	TGTGCCAGCAGGCCTGCACAGGGAAGGCCCGGGGAGCTGTTTTTT	CASRPAQGRPGELFF
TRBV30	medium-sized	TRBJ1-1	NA	TGTGCCTGGAGCCAGGGGCAGGCTGAAGCTTTCTTT	CAWSQGQAEAFF
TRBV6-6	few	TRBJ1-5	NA	TGTGCCAGCAGTCAGAACAGGGCTCAGCCCCAGCATTTT	CASSQNRAQPQHF
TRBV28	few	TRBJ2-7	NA	TGTGCCAGCAGTTTAAGCACAAGTAAGAGCTCCTACGAGCAGTACTTC	CASSLSTSKSSYEQYF
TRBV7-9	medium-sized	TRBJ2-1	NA	TGTGCCAGCATCCCCCTGGGGAGGACTTACAATGAGCAGTTCTTC	CASIPLGRTYNEQFF
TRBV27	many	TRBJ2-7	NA	TGTGCCAGCAGTAAATACGATGCTTCCTACGAGCAGTACTTC	CASSKYDASYEQYF
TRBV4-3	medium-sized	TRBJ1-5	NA	TGCGCCAGCAGCCAAGATGTAAGGACCTCCTCCGGGCAGCCCCAGCATTTT	CASSQDVRTSSGQPQHF
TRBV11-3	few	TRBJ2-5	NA	TGTGCCAGCAGCTTAGCCTCCAAGACAGGTCAAGAGACCCAGTACTTC	CASSLASKTGQETQYF
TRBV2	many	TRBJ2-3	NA	TGTGCCATACCTCTCCCAGATACGCAGTATTTT	CAIPLPDTQYF
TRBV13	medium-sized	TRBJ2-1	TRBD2	TGTGCCAGCAGCTCCGAATCCGGGACTACTTACAATGAGCAGTTCTTC	CASSSESGTTYNEQFF
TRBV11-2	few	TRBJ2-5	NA	TGTGCCAGCAGCTTTCAGGGCGCAAAAGAGACCCAGTACTTC	CASSFQGAKETQYF
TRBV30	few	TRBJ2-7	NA	TGTGCCTGGAGTGTAGGAGGTAGTCGGTACGAGCAGTACTTC	CAWSVGGSRYEQYF
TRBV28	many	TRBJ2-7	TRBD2	TGTGCCAGCAGTTTAACGTCTAGCGGGGCAACCTACGAGCAGTACTTC	CASSLTSSGATYEQYF
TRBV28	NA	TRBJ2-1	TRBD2	TGTGCCAGCAGCGGTGGGTCAGCGGGAGCACATGAGCAGTTCTTC	CASSGGSAGAHEQFF
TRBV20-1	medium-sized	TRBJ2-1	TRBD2	TGCAGTGCTAGACCTCCGGGACTAGCGGGGGTCAATGAGCAGTTCTTC	CSARPPGLAGVNEQFF
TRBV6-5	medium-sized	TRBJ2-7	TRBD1	TGTGCCAGCAGTTACGCCCCGGGACAGGTAAAAGGCGAGCAGTACTTC	CASSYAPGQVKGEQYF
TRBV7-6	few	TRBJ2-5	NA	TGTGCCAGCAGCCAATCCGCGGAGACCCAGTACTTC	CASSQSAETQYF
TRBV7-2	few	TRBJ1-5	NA	TGTGCCAGCAGTCTCCCTGGGAATCAGCCCCAGCATTTT	CASSLPGNQPQHF
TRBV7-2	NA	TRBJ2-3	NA	TGTGCCAGCAGCTTAACCCCTCTAGCGACTAGCACAGATACGCAGTATTTT	CASSLTPLATSTDTQYF
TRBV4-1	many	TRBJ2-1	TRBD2	TGCGCCAGCAGCCCACAGGGGACTAGCGGGGGGGCTGAGCAGTTCTTC	CASSPQGTSGGAEQFF
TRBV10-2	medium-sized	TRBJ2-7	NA	TGCGCCAGCAGTGAGGGGCAGGGGAGGAGGTACGAGCAGTACTTC	CASSEGQGRRYEQYF
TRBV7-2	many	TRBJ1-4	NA	TGTGCCAGCAGCTCGCAGGGGCTTGGTAATGAAAAACTGTTTTTT	CASSSQGLGNEKLFF
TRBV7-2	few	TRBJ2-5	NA	TGTGCCAGCAGGTTCCCAGGGGCCGGAGAGACCCAGTACTTC	CASRFPGAGETQYF
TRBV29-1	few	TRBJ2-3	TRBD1	TGCAGCGTTTCACCAGGACAGGGTGCAGGAGATACGCAGTATTTT	CSVSPGQGAGDTQYF
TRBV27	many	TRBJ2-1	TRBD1	TGTGCCAGCAGTTTATTACGGCCAGGGGGCTACAATGAGCAGTTCTTC	CASSLLRPGGYNEQFF
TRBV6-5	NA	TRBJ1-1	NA	TGTGCCAGCAGTTACTCGGCCGGGAACACTGAAGCTTTCTTT	CASSYSAGNTEAFF
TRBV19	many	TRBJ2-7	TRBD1	TGTGCCAGTAGTAAGACAGGGCAAAGCTACGAGCAGTACTTC	CASSKTGQSYEQYF
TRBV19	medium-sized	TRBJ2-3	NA	TGTGCCACCACCAGGGGGGGAGGCACAGATACGCAGTATTTT	CATTRGGGTDTQYF
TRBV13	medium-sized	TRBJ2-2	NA	TGTGCCAGCAGCTTAAGGGCCAGGTCGAACACCGGGGAGCTGTTTTTT	CASSLRARSNTGELFF
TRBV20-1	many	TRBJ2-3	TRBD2	TGCAGTGCTAGACCCCTAGCGGGAGTATATGATACGCAGTATTTT	CSARPLAGVYDTQYF
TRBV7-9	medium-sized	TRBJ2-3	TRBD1	TGTGCCAGCAGCTCGGCGGACAGGGGGATCGATACAGATACGCAGTATTTT	CASSSADRGIDTDTQYF
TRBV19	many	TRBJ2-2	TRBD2	TGTGCCAGTAATACGGGGGGGCCGAACACCGGGGAGCTGTTTTTT	CASNTGGPNTGELFF
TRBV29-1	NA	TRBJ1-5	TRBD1	TGCAGCGTTGACTCCGGGACAGGGGATCAGCCCCAGCATTTT	CSVDSGTGDQPQHF
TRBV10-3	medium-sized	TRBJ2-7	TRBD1	TGTGCCATCGGGACAGGTGAGGTTTCGCGCGCCCGCGAGCAGTACTTC	CAIGTGEVSRAREQYF
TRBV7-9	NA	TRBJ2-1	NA	TGTGCCAGCAGGAAAGGTCCCCCCTACAATGAGCAGTTCTTC	CASRKGPPYNEQFF